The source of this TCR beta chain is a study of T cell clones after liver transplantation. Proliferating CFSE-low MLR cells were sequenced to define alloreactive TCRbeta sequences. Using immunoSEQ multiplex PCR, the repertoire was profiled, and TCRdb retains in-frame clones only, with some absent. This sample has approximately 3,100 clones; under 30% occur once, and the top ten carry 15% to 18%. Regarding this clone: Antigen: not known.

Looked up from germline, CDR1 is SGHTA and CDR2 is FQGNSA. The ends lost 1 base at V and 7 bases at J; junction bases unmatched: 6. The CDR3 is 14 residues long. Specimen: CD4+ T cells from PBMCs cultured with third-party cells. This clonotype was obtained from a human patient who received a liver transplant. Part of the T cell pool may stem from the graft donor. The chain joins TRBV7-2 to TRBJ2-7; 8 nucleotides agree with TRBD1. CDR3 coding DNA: TGTGCCAGCAGCTTAGGTCAGGGGGCCTGGGAGCAGTACTTC. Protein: CASSLGQGAWEQYF.